Listed here are 2 T cell receptor beta chains from one sample, sequenced in a study of blood T cell repertoires in COVID-19. Assay: immunoSEQ multiplex PCR; the TCRdb copy retains only in-frame clones and omits some. The top ten clones hold roughly 37% of a sample with 130,000 to 150,000 clones, about nine tenths of them seen once. What was sequenced was peripheral blood. All receptors come from a man aged 45-65 years who had recovered from COVID-19.

The V and J genes are TRBV2 and TRBJ2-3, with 11 bases that match TRBD2. Germline V gene sequence: CDR1 SNHLY, CDR2 FYNNEI. V lost 5 bases to trimming and J lost 7 bases; unmatched junction nucleotides: 11. CDR3 length equals 16 residues. In DNA form, the CDR3 reads TGTGCCAGCAGTAAAAGACTAGCGGGGACCCACAATACGCAGTATTTT. This sequence encodes CASSKRLAGTHNTQYF. Filled out from reference TRBV2 and TRBJ2-3, the complete variable domain reads EPEVTQTPSHQVTQMGQEVILRCVPISNHLYFYWYRQILGQKVEFLVSFYNNEISEKSEIFDDQFSVERPDGSNFTLKIRSTKLEDSAMYFCASSKRLAGTHNTQYFGPGTRLTVL.

The chain links TRBV3-1 (or the pseudogene TRBV3-2) to TRBJ1-3; 7 bases align to TRBD1. V dropped 0 bases and J dropped 4; count of bases not matched to a gene: 12. In germline, CDR1 is LGHDT, CDR2 YNNKEL (reference sequence). The CDR3 is 18 residues long. The CDR3 nucleotides are TGTGCCAGCAGCCAAGAAGGTTCGACAGGGATCTCCGGAAACACCATATATTTT. This encodes CASSQEGSTGISGNTIYF.